These 27 T cell receptor beta chains originate from one sample sequenced in a study of T cell responses to AZD1222 COVID-19 vaccine. Using immunoSEQ multiplex PCR, the repertoire was profiled, and TCRdb retains in-frame clones only, with some absent. The sample yields about 110,000 clones, about 85% seen once. The specimen comprised peripheral blood, sampled on day 0 of AZD1222 vaccination. The receptors were sampled from an adult in good health.

V gene TRBV19 combines with J gene TRBJ1-1; D not certain. Per germline, CDR1 LNHDA and CDR2 SQIVND (reference sequence). V gave up 5 bases and J gave up 0 bases, with 13 bases separating them. CDR3 size: 15 residues. The CDR3 DNA follows: TGTGCCAGTAGTTTAATCGTGCCCATGAACACTGAAGCTTTCTTT. As protein: CASSLIVPMNTEAFF.

The CDR3 coding sequence is TGTGCCAGCAGCCAAGGTCGCAGGACAGGGTACGAGCAGTACTTC. This codes for CASSQGRRTGYEQYF. This chain links TRBV14 with TRBJ2-7; 8 bases are shared with TRBD1. V shed 1 base and J 4 bases; nucleotides not matched to a gene: 6. Germline CDR1 is SGHDN and CDR2 is FVKESK. This CDR3 is 15 amino acids long.

The rearrangement links TRBV29-1 to TRBJ1-1, with D maybe TRBD1 (6 bases). Trimming took 5 bases from V and 0 from J, leaving 10 bases between them. The CDR3 consists of 13 residues. CDR1 is SQVTM, CDR2 ANQGSEA, per germline. CDR3 nucleotide sequence: TGCAGCGTTCCTGGACAGATGAACACTGAAGCTTTCTTT. This encodes CSVPGQMNTEAFF.

The chain uses TRBV30 and TRBJ2-5; 9 bases line up with TRBD2. This CDR3 is 17 amino acids long. Germline V gene sequence: CDR1 GTSNPN, CDR2 SVGIG (reference sequence). Trimming cost V 2 bases and J 7 bases; bases outside gene matches: 17. In nucleotides, the CDR3 is TGTGCCTGGAGTCAGGGTCGAGAGGCGGGAGGGTCCATGACCCAGTACTTC. It encodes CAWSQGREAGGSMTQYF.

The count of this clone is one. J is TRBJ1-5 and V is TRBV6-4; the D is unclear. The CDR3 is 14 amino acids. Trimming removed 4 bases from V and 0 bases from J, with 7 bases in between. Per germline, CDR1 MRHNA and CDR2 SNTAGT. The chain's CDR3 is CASSGRVSNQPQHF. DNA for the CDR3: TGTGCCAGCAGTGGGAGGGTTAGCAATCAGCCCCAGCATTTT.

This chain joins TRBV10-1 and TRBJ2-7; 8 nucleotides agree with TRBD1. The germline V gene has CDR1 WNHNN and CDR2 SYGVQD (reference sequence). This CDR3 contains 17 residues. Trimming cost V 0 bases and J 4 bases; bases outside gene matches: 11. The CDR3 sequence is CASSESRVGTGGYEQYF. CDR3 sequence (DNA): TGCGCCAGCAGTGAGTCGAGGGTAGGGACAGGTGGATACGAGCAGTACTTC.

V is TRBV6-5 and J is TRBJ2-2, with a weak D call TRBD2 (6 bases). Between the trimmed V and J ends, which lost 6 bases and 1 base, there was a span of 9 bases. The CDR3 is 14 amino acids. Germline loops: CDR1 MNHEY, CDR2 SVGAGI. The CDR3 sequence is CASREGVNTGELFF. CDR3 nucleotide sequence: TGTGCCAGCAGGGAGGGCGTGAACACCGGGGAGCTGTTTTTT.

The gene calls are TRBV4-1 and TRBJ2-7; D remains unclear. The CDR3 has 12 amino acids. Germline CDR1 is MGHRA and CDR2 is YSYEKL. Trimming stripped 1 base from V and 6 bases from J, with 7 bases between. The CDR3 loop is CASSQGNSEQYF. CDR3 in DNA: TGCGCCAGCAGCCAAGGTAATAGCGAGCAGTACTTC.

CDR3 bases: TGCGCCAGCAGCCACGACAAATCGGAAACAGGCCGGGGGGGTAAATCACCCCTCCACTTT. Translated, it gives CASSHDKSETGRGGKSPLHF. V gene TRBV5-1 combines with J gene TRBJ1-6; TRBD1 might be the D (5 bases). Germline loops: CDR1 SGHRS, CDR2 YFSETQ. The germline V and J ends were trimmed by 4 bases and 10 bases, with 33 bases remaining between them. This CDR3 region has 20 residues. Complete variable domain (other parts from reference TRBV5-1 and TRBJ1-6): KAGVTQTPRYLIKTRGQQVTLSCSPISGHRSVSWYQQTPGQGLQFLFEYFSETQRNKGNFPGRFSGRQFSNSRSEMNVSTLELGDSALYLCASSHDKSETGRGGKSPLHFGNGTRLTVT.

CDR3 DNA: TGCAGCGCTGGGGGCGGGGGGATCACAGATACGCAGTATTTT. It is translated as CSAGGGGITDTQYF. The V and J genes are TRBV29-1 and TRBJ2-3, with TRBD2 identical over 8 bases. V gave up 7 bases and J gave up 2 bases; unmatched junction bases: 8. Germline loops: CDR1 SQVTM, CDR2 ANQGSEA. This CDR3 contains 14 residues.

V usage is TRBV27 and J usage is TRBJ2-7; D is undetermined. Germline V gene sequence: CDR1 MNHEY, CDR2 SMNVEV (reference sequence). Trimming took off 0 bases at V and 3 bases at J, with 9 bases between the two ends. The CDR3 contains 14 residues. The CDR3: CASSLSFLSYEQYF. The CDR3 DNA is TGTGCCAGCAGTTTATCGTTTCTAAGCTACGAGCAGTACTTC.

The CDR3 sequence: CASSLTGRATYEQYF. The CDR3 DNA reads TGTGCCAGCAGTTTGACAGGTCGCGCTACCTACGAGCAGTACTTC. The V and J genes are TRBV28 and TRBJ2-7; a possible D gene is TRBD1 (6 bases). CDR3 size: 15 residues. Trimming stripped 3 bases from V and 2 bases from J, with 14 bases between. Germline CDR1 reads MDHEN; CDR2 reads SYDVKM.

This clone turned up a few times. As DNA, the CDR3 is TGTGCCAGTAGTATAGAGCTGGGTCATGGCTACACCTTC. Translated: CASSIELGHGYTF. The chain is built from TRBV19 and TRBJ1-2; D call uncertain. The CDR3 runs 13 residues. V was cut by 0 bases and J by 6 bases, with 8 bases left in between. CDR1 is LNHDA and CDR2 is SQIVND in the germline V gene (reference sequence). The full variable domain, with the rest looked up from reference TRBV19 and TRBJ1-2, is DGGITQSPKYLFRKEGQNVTLSCEQNLNHDAMYWYRQDPGQGLRLIYYSQIVNDFQKGDIAEGYSVSREKKESFPLTVTSAQKNPTAFYLCASSIELGHGYTFGSGTRLTVV.

This clone is a singleton in its sample. The chain couples TRBV29-1 to TRBJ1-2, with D possibly TRBD1 on 6 matching bases. Germline CDR1 is SQVTM and CDR2 is ANQGSEA. The V and J ends lost 0 bases and 7 bases respectively, with 15 bases between them. There are 14 residues in the CDR3. The CDR3 is CSVEDDRGAIGYTF. In DNA, the CDR3 is TGCAGCGTTGAAGATGATCGGGGGGCGATTGGCTACACCTTC.

Regarding this clone: This same CDR3 is encoded by further DNA sequences in the sample. V gene TRBV4-1 combines with J gene TRBJ1-5, with a tentative D call TRBD1 (6 bases). Germline V CDR1 and CDR2: MGHRA, YSYEKL. The CDR3 length is 14 residues. V was trimmed by 0 bases and J by 4 bases, leaving 7 bases between them. The CDR3 DNA is TGCGCCAGCAGCCAAGATAGGGGGAATCAGCCCCAGCATTTT. Translation gives CASSQDRGNQPQHF.

The sample holds a few counts of this clone. The V gene is TRBV4-1, the J gene TRBJ1-2, with a weak D call TRBD1 (5 bases). The V gene's germline CDR1 is MGHRA and CDR2 YSYEKL. This CDR3 is 14 amino acids long. Trimming cost V 1 base and J 2 bases, with 8 bases left between them. This CDR3 reads CASSQAGTNYGYTF. Here the CDR3 DNA reads TGCGCCAGCAGCCAAGCCGGGACCAACTATGGCTACACCTTC.

The chain employs TRBV19 and TRBJ2-5, with a weak D call TRBD1 (5 bases). Germline V gene sequence: CDR1 LNHDA, CDR2 SQIVND (reference sequence). CDR3 size: 14 residues. Trimming took 6 bases from V and 2 from J, leaving 13 bases between them. This CDR3 reads CASRPQGKQETQYF. The DNA for the CDR3 is TGTGCCAGTAGACCCCAGGGAAAACAAGAGACCCAGTACTTC.

CDR3 region: CASSTVALSYNEQFF. The CDR3 DNA is TGTGCCAGTAGTACGGTAGCCCTCTCCTACAATGAGCAGTTCTTC. The chain employs TRBV19 and TRBJ2-1; D gene ambiguous. This CDR3 comprises 15 residues. The germline V gene has CDR1 LNHDA and CDR2 SQIVND (reference sequence). The V end lost 4 bases, the J end lost 0 bases, and 10 bases lay between the germline ends. Combining the CDR3 with reference TRBV19 and TRBJ2-1 gives the whole variable domain DGGITQSPKYLFRKEGQNVTLSCEQNLNHDAMYWYRQDPGQGLRLIYYSQIVNDFQKGDIAEGYSVSREKKESFPLTVTSAQKNPTAFYLCASSTVALSYNEQFFGPGTRLTVL.

On this clone itself: The identical CDR3 is also encoded by other nucleotide sequences in the sample. V is TRBV11-2 and J is TRBJ1-1; no clear D. CDR1 is SGHAT and CDR2 is FQNNGV in the germline V gene. The CDR3 runs 14 residues. V gave up 1 base and J gave up 1 base, with 7 bases separating them. This CDR3 is CASSLVAGNTEAFF. The CDR3, as DNA: TGTGCCAGCAGCTTAGTGGCAGGGAACACTGAAGCTTTCTTT.

J is TRBJ1-1 and V is TRBV10-1, with 12 bases aligning to TRBD1. The CDR3 consists of 18 residues. Germline V gene data show CDR1 as WNHNN and CDR2 as SYGVQD (reference sequence). J gave up 1 base and V 0 bases, and 6 bases lay outside the gene matches. Here the CDR3 reads CASSESFGTGGQNTEAFF. The CDR3 region has the DNA TGCGCCAGCAGTGAGTCCTTCGGGACAGGGGGCCAGAACACTGAAGCTTTCTTT.

The rearrangement links TRBV5-1 to TRBJ2-7, with D perhaps TRBD1 (6 bases). CDR3 size: 14 residues. Germline V gene data show CDR1 as SGHRS and CDR2 as YFSETQ. The V end lost 4 bases, the J end lost 3 bases, and 14 bases lay between the germline ends. The CDR3 region has the DNA TGCGCCAGCAGCCCGCGGACAGCGAACTACGAGCAGTACTTC. Protein: CASSPRTANYEQYF.

This clone showed up just a few times. The V gene is TRBV7-7, the J gene TRBJ2-3; D is possibly TRBD1 (5 bases). Trimming pared 0 bases from V and 4 bases from J, leaving 5 bases between. Germline V gene lookup returns CDR1 SSHAT and CDR2 FNYEAQ (reference sequence). The CDR3 has 13 amino acids. The CDR3: CASSLAGADTQYF. The DNA of the CDR3 is TGTGCCAGCAGCTTAGCAGGGGCAGATACGCAGTATTTT.

The gene calls are TRBV5-1 and TRBJ2-5, with D unclear. Trimming pared 1 base from V and 4 bases from J, leaving 14 bases between. Germline V CDR1 and CDR2: SGHRS, YFSETQ. The CDR3 sequence is 15 residues long. CDR3 DNA sequence: TGCGCCAGCAGCTTGCAATCCGTCCGTGGAGAGACCCAGTACTTC. This codes for CASSLQSVRGETQYF.

A single count supports this clone. The V and J genes are TRBV5-1 and TRBJ2-7; TRBD1 aligns across 12 bases. V gave up 1 base and J gave up 6 bases; unmatched junction bases: 5. The V gene's germline CDR1 is SGHRS and CDR2 YFSETQ. This CDR3 region has 15 residues. This CDR3 reads CASSLSTGQGAEQYF. For the CDR3, the DNA is TGCGCCAGCAGCTTGAGTACGGGACAGGGGGCCGAGCAGTACTTC.

CDR3 sequence: CAWSVRLVTNEQFF. The CDR3 DNA follows: TGTGCCTGGAGTGTACGGCTCGTAACGAATGAGCAGTTCTTC. This rearrangement joins TRBV30 to TRBJ2-1; D not resolved. The CDR3 spans 14 residues. The germline gives CDR1 GTSNPN, CDR2 SVGIG (reference sequence). Trimming shortened V by 0 bases and J by 7 bases, and 13 bases separated the two germline ends.

V is TRBV11-2 and J is TRBJ1-2; D is unclear. The CDR3 consists of 13 residues. The germline V gene has CDR1 SGHAT and CDR2 FQNNGV. The V gene lost 7 bases and the J gene lost 2 bases, with 11 bases spanning the gap. As DNA, the CDR3 is TGTGCCAGCACCCGGGGAGTCAACTATGGCTACACCTTC. Translated, it gives CASTRGVNYGYTF. Full variable domain (missing parts from reference TRBV11-2 and TRBJ1-2): EAGVAQSPRYKIIEKRQSVAFWCNPISGHATLYWYQQILGQGPKLLIQFQNNGVVDDSQLPKDRFSAERLKGVDSTLKIQPAKLEDSAVYLCASTRGVNYGYTFGSGTRLTVV.

The chain carries TRBV20-1 and TRBJ1-2, with D unresolved. The CDR3 totals 11 residues. Trimming pared 7 bases from V and 5 bases from J, leaving 11 bases between. CDR1 is DFQATT, CDR2 SNEGSKA, per germline (reference sequence). The CDR3 bases are TGCAGTGTCCCTGGGCGGTATGGCTACACCTTC. This translates into CSVPGRYGYTF.